This T cell receptor (beta chain) was sequenced for a study of shared clonotypes between healthy human individuals. Whole-study results and caveats: The study drew on few donors, limiting represented genetic and exposure-history diversity. Some clonotypes were shared by all four sorted-subset donors, while others were not shared. The non-shared ones had lower generation probabilities than the shared ones. An expected dependence of interdonor clonotype sharing on sequencing depth was noted.

TCRdb's table, derived via immunoSEQ multiplex PCR, lists solely in-frame clones and lacks some. The data show 950,000 to 1,100,000 clones, under 80% seen once. The CDR3 sequence is 17 residues long. Germline CDR1 reads SGHTA; CDR2 reads FQGNSA. Trimming cost V 2 bases and J 7 bases; bases outside gene matches: 6. In this sample, this clone turned up a few times. Antigen: not known. It was into CD45RA+ naive and CD45RA-negative memory subsets that the CD4+ cells were split. This receptor was identified in a man younger than 30 in good health. Specimen: memory CD4+ T cells sorted from blood. Stated subset: CD45RA-negative fraction. The chain joins TRBV7-2 to TRBJ2-3; 16 positions agree with TRBD2. CDR3 region: CASSLSGTSGGANTQYF. DNA for the CDR3: TGTGCCAGCAGCTTAAGCGGGACTAGCGGGGGGGCTAATACGCAGTATTTT. Using reference TRBV7-2 and TRBJ2-3 for the parts outside the CDR3, the full variable domain is GAGVSQSPSNKVTEKGKDVELRCDPISGHTALYWYRQSLGQGLEFLIYFQGNSAPDKSGLPSDRFSAERTGGSVSTLTIQRTQQEDSAVYLCASSLSGTSGGANTQYFGPGTRLTVL.